Listed below are T cell receptor beta chains from one sample, sequenced in a study of shared clonotypes between healthy human individuals. Measured with immunoSEQ multiplex PCR; TCRdb has only the in-frame clones, and not every one. The profile shows fewer than 1 million clones, about 96% of them singletons. Sequencing input: naive CD8+ T cells sorted from blood. The receptors were gathered from a man under 40 in good health. CDR3s include the opening cysteine and the closing phenylalanine or tryptophan. Each record gives: J gene, V gene, CDR3 length, clone size, D gene, CDR3 DNA, CDR3 protein. A D gene is named only where the DNA matches it firmly. Not every row has a clone size; where given, it reads once, few, many or a size class.

J gene: TRBJ2-7; V gene: TRBV5-4; CDR3 length: 14; clone size: .; D gene: .; CDR3 DNA: TGTGCCAGCAGCACCCGGGACTCCCCCTACGAGCAGTACTTC; CDR3 protein: CASSTRDSPYEQYF
J gene: TRBJ1-4; V gene: TRBV27; CDR3 length: 16; clone size: .; D gene: TRBD1; CDR3 DNA: TGTGCCAGCAGTTTGGCCCCAGGGGGCAGAAATGAAAAACTGTTTTTT; CDR3 protein: CASSLAPGGRNEKLFF
J gene: TRBJ2-1; V gene: TRBV19; CDR3 length: 16; clone size: .; D gene: TRBD2; CDR3 DNA: TGTGCCAGTAGTATTTCTGCGGGAGAACTCTACAATGAGCAGTTCTTC; CDR3 protein: CASSISAGELYNEQFF
J gene: TRBJ2-7; V gene: TRBV7-9; CDR3 length: 15; clone size: .; D gene: TRBD2; CDR3 DNA: TGTGCCAGCAATATGGGCGGGAGGAGCTCCTACGAGCAGTACTTC; CDR3 protein: CASNMGGRSSYEQYF
J gene: TRBJ2-2; V gene: TRBV28; CDR3 length: 17; clone size: .; D gene: .; CDR3 DNA: TGTGCCAGCAGTTTCTCCCGGTGGGGGGCGAACACCGGGGAGCTGTTTTTT; CDR3 protein: CASSFSRWGANTGELFF
J gene: TRBJ2-5; V gene: TRBV7-2; CDR3 length: 15; clone size: .; D gene: .; CDR3 DNA: TGTGCCAGCAGCTTCTGGGACGGAGAAGAAGAGACCCAGTACTTC; CDR3 protein: CASSFWDGEEETQYF
J gene: TRBJ1-1; V gene: TRBV7-9; CDR3 length: 14; clone size: .; D gene: .; CDR3 DNA: TGTGCCAGCAGCTTTCACAGGGAGGGCACTGAAGCTTTCTTT; CDR3 protein: CASSFHREGTEAFF
J gene: TRBJ1-5; V gene: TRBV15; CDR3 length: 13; clone size: once; D gene: TRBD1; CDR3 DNA: TGTGCCACGACAGACAGGGACAATCAGCCCCAGCATTTT; CDR3 protein: CATTDRDNQPQHF
J gene: TRBJ2-6; V gene: TRBV19; CDR3 length: 19; clone size: .; D gene: TRBD1; CDR3 DNA: TGTGCCAGTAGCCATCGGACGGACAGGGGGACGGCTGGGGCCAACGTCCTGACTTTC; CDR3 protein: CASSHRTDRGTAGANVLTF
J gene: TRBJ2-3; V gene: TRBV28; CDR3 length: 15; clone size: .; D gene: .; CDR3 DNA: TGTGCCAGCAGTTTATTGGCGGGGAGATCAGATACGCAGTATTTT; CDR3 protein: CASSLLAGRSDTQYF
J gene: TRBJ2-2; V gene: TRBV19; CDR3 length: 15; clone size: .; D gene: .; CDR3 DNA: TGTGCCAGTAGTCTTCAGGGTTATGGCACCGGGGAGCTGTTTTTT; CDR3 protein: CASSLQGYGTGELFF
J gene: TRBJ1-1; V gene: TRBV6-5; CDR3 length: 13; clone size: once; D gene: .; CDR3 DNA: TGTGCCAGCAGCAACGGTCCGAACACTGAAGCTTTCTTT; CDR3 protein: CASSNGPNTEAFF
J gene: TRBJ1-2; V gene: TRBV6-6; CDR3 length: 11; clone size: .; D gene: .; CDR3 DNA: TGTGCCAGCAGTTACAACTATGGCTACACCTTC; CDR3 protein: CASSYNYGYTF
J gene: TRBJ2-2; V gene: TRBV9; CDR3 length: 16; clone size: .; D gene: .; CDR3 DNA: TGTGCCAGTACTAATACCCCGACAGGAAAGACCGGGGAGCTGTTTTTT; CDR3 protein: CASTNTPTGKTGELFF
J gene: TRBJ2-3; V gene: TRBV19; CDR3 length: 16; clone size: .; D gene: TRBD2; CDR3 DNA: TGTGCCAGTAGTACCCTAGCGGGAGGGCCGTCAGATACGCAGTATTTT; CDR3 protein: CASSTLAGGPSDTQYF
J gene: TRBJ1-5; V gene: TRBV7-6; CDR3 length: 14; clone size: .; D gene: .; CDR3 DNA: TGTGCCAGCAGCTCTAGCGGGGGCGGGCAGCCCCAGCATTTT; CDR3 protein: CASSSSGGGQPQHF
J gene: TRBJ2-7; V gene: TRBV2; CDR3 length: 14; clone size: .; D gene: .; CDR3 DNA: TGTGCCAGCAGTGACCCCAGTGCATACTACGAGCAGTACTTC; CDR3 protein: CASSDPSAYYEQYF
J gene: TRBJ2-5; V gene: TRBV12-1; CDR3 length: 14; clone size: once; D gene: .; CDR3 DNA: TGTGCCAGCAGCCCTCACCGGAACCAAGAGACCCAGTACTTC; CDR3 protein: CASSPHRNQETQYF
J gene: TRBJ2-5; V gene: TRBV29-1; CDR3 length: 13; clone size: .; D gene: TRBD2; CDR3 DNA: TGCAGCGTTGAAGAGGGACTAGGGGAGACCCAGTACTTC; CDR3 protein: CSVEEGLGETQYF
J gene: TRBJ1-1; V gene: TRBV29-1; CDR3 length: 13; clone size: .; D gene: .; CDR3 DNA: TGCAGCGTTACAGAACACATGAACACTGAAGCTTTCTTT; CDR3 protein: CSVTEHMNTEAFF
J gene: TRBJ2-2; V gene: TRBV18; CDR3 length: 19; clone size: .; D gene: TRBD2; CDR3 DNA: TGTGCCAGCTCACCACCCCCCAGCGGGAGACGAAGGAACACCGGGGAGCTGTTTTTT; CDR3 protein: CASSPPPSGRRRNTGELFF
J gene: TRBJ1-5; V gene: TRBV5-8; CDR3 length: 13; clone size: once; D gene: .; CDR3 DNA: TGTGCCAGCAGCTTGGCCGCCTCGCGGGGCCAGCATTTT; CDR3 protein: CASSLAASRGQHF
J gene: TRBJ2-3; V gene: TRBV29-1; CDR3 length: 14; clone size: once; D gene: TRBD2; CDR3 DNA: TGCAGCGTGGGGACTAGCGGGAGGACTGATACGCAGTATTTT; CDR3 protein: CSVGTSGRTDTQYF
J gene: TRBJ2-1; V gene: TRBV9; CDR3 length: 18; clone size: .; D gene: TRBD2; CDR3 DNA: TGTGCCAGCAGCCTTCGGACTAGCGGGGGAAGCTCCTACAATGAGCAGTTCTTC; CDR3 protein: CASSLRTSGGSSYNEQFF
J gene: TRBJ2-3; V gene: TRBV7-2; CDR3 length: 17; clone size: .; D gene: .; CDR3 DNA: TGTGCCAGCAGCAACGAACAAAGCCGGGGGCCCACAGATACGCAGTATTTT; CDR3 protein: CASSNEQSRGPTDTQYF
J gene: TRBJ2-7; V gene: TRBV6-6; CDR3 length: 11; clone size: .; D gene: .; CDR3 DNA: TGTGCCAGCTCCCAGGGGGGCGAGCAGTACTTC; CDR3 protein: CASSQGGEQYF
J gene: TRBJ2-2; V gene: TRBV4-1; CDR3 length: 14; clone size: .; D gene: .; CDR3 DNA: TGCGCCAGCAGCCAAGCGGGCTTAACCGGGGAGCTGTTTTTT; CDR3 protein: CASSQAGLTGELFF
J gene: TRBJ2-3; V gene: TRBV27; CDR3 length: 16; clone size: .; D gene: TRBD1; CDR3 DNA: TGTGCCAGCAGTTTATCGGGACAGGGGGCCACAGATACGCAGTATTTT; CDR3 protein: CASSLSGQGATDTQYF
J gene: TRBJ2-1; V gene: TRBV7-2; CDR3 length: 16; clone size: .; D gene: .; CDR3 DNA: TGTGCCAGCAGCTTAGTGGGCGGGACGGGGTACAATGAGCAGTTCTTC; CDR3 protein: CASSLVGGTGYNEQFF
J gene: TRBJ2-7; V gene: TRBV5-6; CDR3 length: 14; clone size: .; D gene: TRBD1; CDR3 DNA: TGTGCCAGCAGCGGACAGGGGAGCTCCTACGAGCAGTACTTC; CDR3 protein: CASSGQGSSYEQYF
J gene: TRBJ2-7; V gene: TRBV13; CDR3 length: 15; clone size: .; D gene: TRBD2; CDR3 DNA: TGTGCCAGCAGCTTCCTAGCGGGAGCGGCCCACGAGCAGTACTTC; CDR3 protein: CASSFLAGAAHEQYF
J gene: TRBJ2-7; V gene: TRBV10-3; CDR3 length: 17; clone size: .; D gene: TRBD2; CDR3 DNA: TGTGCCATCAGCTCAGATCTAGCGGGAGCAAAGTTCAACGAGCAGTACTTC; CDR3 protein: CAISSDLAGAKFNEQYF
J gene: TRBJ2-3; V gene: TRBV5-1; CDR3 length: 15; clone size: .; D gene: .; CDR3 DNA: TGCGCCAGCAGCTCGCCGGGACTGGGCACAGATACGCAGTATTTT; CDR3 protein: CASSSPGLGTDTQYF
J gene: TRBJ2-7; V gene: TRBV6-1; CDR3 length: 17; clone size: .; D gene: .; CDR3 DNA: TGTGCCAGCAGTGGAATAGATTACTGGGTGGGGGGTTACGAGCAGTACTTC; CDR3 protein: CASSGIDYWVGGYEQYF
J gene: TRBJ1-1; V gene: TRBV16; CDR3 length: 13; clone size: .; D gene: .; CDR3 DNA: TGTGCCAGCAGCCAATCGTTCTGGACTGAAGCTTTCTTT; CDR3 protein: CASSQSFWTEAFF
J gene: TRBJ2-5; V gene: TRBV28; CDR3 length: 14; clone size: once; D gene: TRBD1; CDR3 DNA: TGTGCCAGCAGTCACAGGGGGTACCAAGAGACCCAGTACTTC; CDR3 protein: CASSHRGYQETQYF
J gene: TRBJ2-1; V gene: TRBV27; CDR3 length: 14; clone size: .; D gene: TRBD2; CDR3 DNA: TGTGCCAGCAGTTCTAGACTAGCGGGAGGACCGGGGTTCTTC; CDR3 protein: CASSSRLAGGPGFF
J gene: TRBJ2-7; V gene: TRBV29-1; CDR3 length: 12; clone size: once; D gene: .; CDR3 DNA: TGCAGCGTTGAGAAACAACCCTACGAGCAGTACTTC; CDR3 protein: CSVEKQPYEQYF
J gene: TRBJ2-7; V gene: TRBV6-5; CDR3 length: 14; clone size: .; D gene: TRBD2; CDR3 DNA: TGTGCCAGCAGCCTGACTAGCGGAAACTACGAGCAGTACTTC; CDR3 protein: CASSLTSGNYEQYF
J gene: TRBJ1-1; V gene: TRBV18; CDR3 length: 14; clone size: .; D gene: .; CDR3 DNA: TGTGCCAGCTCACGAGGGGACCGAGGCACTGAAGCTTTCTTT; CDR3 protein: CASSRGDRGTEAFF
J gene: TRBJ2-7; V gene: TRBV27; CDR3 length: 13; clone size: .; D gene: .; CDR3 DNA: TGTGCCAGCGGGGAGGGGGTGGGCTACGAGCAGTACTTC; CDR3 protein: CASGEGVGYEQYF
J gene: TRBJ1-5; V gene: TRBV18; CDR3 length: 16; clone size: once; D gene: .; CDR3 DNA: TGTGCCAGCTCACCCACCGTTACAGGCGGAAATCAGCCCCAGCATTTT; CDR3 protein: CASSPTVTGGNQPQHF
J gene: TRBJ1-3; V gene: TRBV14; CDR3 length: 14; clone size: .; D gene: .; CDR3 DNA: TGTGCCAGCAGCCCACTTAGTGAGCCGGGTGCCATATATTTT; CDR3 protein: CASSPLSEPGAIYF
J gene: TRBJ2-5; V gene: TRBV7-9; CDR3 length: 16; clone size: once; D gene: .; CDR3 DNA: TGTGCCAGCAGCCACAGACCCGGGACACGACAAGAGACCCAGTACTTC; CDR3 protein: CASSHRPGTRQETQYF
J gene: TRBJ1-2; V gene: TRBV7-9; CDR3 length: 11; clone size: .; D gene: .; CDR3 DNA: TGTGCCAGCGAGGGGGGCTATGGCTACACCTTC; CDR3 protein: CASEGGYGYTF
J gene: TRBJ2-3; V gene: TRBV9; CDR3 length: 17; clone size: .; D gene: TRBD1; CDR3 DNA: TGTGCCAGCAGCGCGAGAGGAGGACAGGGAGTCACAGATACGCAGTATTTT; CDR3 protein: CASSARGGQGVTDTQYF